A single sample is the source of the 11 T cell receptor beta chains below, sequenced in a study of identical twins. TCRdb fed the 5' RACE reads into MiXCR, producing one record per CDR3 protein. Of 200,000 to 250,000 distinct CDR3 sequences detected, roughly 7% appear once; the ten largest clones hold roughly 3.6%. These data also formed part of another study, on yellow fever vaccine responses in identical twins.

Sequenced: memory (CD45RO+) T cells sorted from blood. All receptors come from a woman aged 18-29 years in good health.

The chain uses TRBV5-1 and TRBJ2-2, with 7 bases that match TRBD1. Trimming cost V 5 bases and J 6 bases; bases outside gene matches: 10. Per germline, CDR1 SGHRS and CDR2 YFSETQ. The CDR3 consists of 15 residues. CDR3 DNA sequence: TGCGCCAGCAGGCAAACAGGGGTTTCGCCCGGGGAGCTGTTTTTT. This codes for CASRQTGVSPGELFF.

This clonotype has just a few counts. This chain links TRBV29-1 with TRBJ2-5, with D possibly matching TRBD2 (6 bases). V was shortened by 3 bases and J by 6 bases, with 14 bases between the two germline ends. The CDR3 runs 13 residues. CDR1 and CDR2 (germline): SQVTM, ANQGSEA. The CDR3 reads CSVEEGGRKTQYF. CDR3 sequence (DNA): TGCAGCGTTGAGGAAGGAGGGAGGAAGACCCAGTACTTC. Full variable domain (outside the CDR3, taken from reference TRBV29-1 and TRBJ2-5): SAVISQKPSRDICQRGTSLTIQCQVDSQVTMMFWYRQQPGQSLTLIATANQGSEATYESGFVIDKFPISRPNLTFSTLTVSNMSPEDSSIYLCSVEEGGRKTQYFGPGTRLLVL.

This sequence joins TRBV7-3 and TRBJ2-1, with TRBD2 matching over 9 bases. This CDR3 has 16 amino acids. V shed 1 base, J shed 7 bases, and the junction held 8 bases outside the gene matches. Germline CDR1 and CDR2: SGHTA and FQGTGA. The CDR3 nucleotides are TGTGCCAGCAGCTTAAGAGGTAGCGGGAGAGGGAATGAGCAGTTCTTC. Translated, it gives CASSLRGSGRGNEQFF.

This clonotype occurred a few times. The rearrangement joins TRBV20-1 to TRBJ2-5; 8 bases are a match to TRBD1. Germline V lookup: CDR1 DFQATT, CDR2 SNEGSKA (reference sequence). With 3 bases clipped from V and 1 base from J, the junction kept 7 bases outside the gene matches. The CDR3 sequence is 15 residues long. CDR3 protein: CSARGAGTGQETQYF. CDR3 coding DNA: TGCAGTGCTAGGGGCGCCGGGACAGGCCAAGAGACCCAGTACTTC.

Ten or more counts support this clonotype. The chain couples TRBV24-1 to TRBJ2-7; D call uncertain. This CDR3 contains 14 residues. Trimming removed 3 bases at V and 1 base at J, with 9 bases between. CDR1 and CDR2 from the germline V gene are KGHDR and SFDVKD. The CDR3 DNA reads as TGTGCCACCAGTGATCCAAGTTCTTCCTACGAGCAGTACTTC. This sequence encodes CATSDPSSSYEQYF.

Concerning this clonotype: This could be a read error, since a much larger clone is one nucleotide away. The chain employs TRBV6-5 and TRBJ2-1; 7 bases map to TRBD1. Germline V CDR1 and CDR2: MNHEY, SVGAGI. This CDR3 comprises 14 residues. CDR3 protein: CPSSLGQQYNEQFF. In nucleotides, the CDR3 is TGTCCCAGCAGTTTGGGACAGCAATACAATGAGCAGTTCTTC.

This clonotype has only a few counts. CDR3: CASSSQGITDTQYF. In nucleotides, the CDR3 is TGTGCCAGCAGCTCCCAGGGGATCACAGATACGCAGTATTTT. The genes are TRBV7-3 and TRBJ2-3, with D perhaps TRBD1 (6 bases). The CDR3 is 14 amino acids. Deletions cut 4 bases from V and 2 bases from J, with 10 bases between. Germline loops: CDR1 SGHTA, CDR2 FQGTGA.

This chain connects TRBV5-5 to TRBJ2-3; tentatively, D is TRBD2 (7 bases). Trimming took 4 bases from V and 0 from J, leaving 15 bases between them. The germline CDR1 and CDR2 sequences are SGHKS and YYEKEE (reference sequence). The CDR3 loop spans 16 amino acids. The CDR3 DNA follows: TGTGCCAGCAGCCTCAGGGAGGGGGTTAGCACAGATACGCAGTATTTT. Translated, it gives CASSLREGVSTDTQYF.

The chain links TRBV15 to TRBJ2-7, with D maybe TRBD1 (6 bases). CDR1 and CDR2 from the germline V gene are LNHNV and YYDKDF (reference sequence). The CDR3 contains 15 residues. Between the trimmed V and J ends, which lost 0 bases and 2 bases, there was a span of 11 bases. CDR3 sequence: CATSRDIGQPYEQYV. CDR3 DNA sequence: TGTGCCACCAGCAGAGATATAGGACAGCCCTACGAGCAGTACGTC.

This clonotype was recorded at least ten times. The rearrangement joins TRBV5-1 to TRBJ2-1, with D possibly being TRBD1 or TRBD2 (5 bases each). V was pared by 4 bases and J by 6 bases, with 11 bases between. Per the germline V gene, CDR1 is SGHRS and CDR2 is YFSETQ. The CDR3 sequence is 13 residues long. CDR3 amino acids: CASSIGTGNEQFF. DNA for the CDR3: TGCGCCAGCAGCATAGGGACCGGCAATGAGCAGTTCTTC. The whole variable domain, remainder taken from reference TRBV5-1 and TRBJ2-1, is KAGVTQTPRYLIKTRGQQVTLSCSPISGHRSVSWYQQTPGQGLQFLFEYFSETQRNKGNFPGRFSGRQFSNSRSEMNVSTLELGDSALYLCASSIGTGNEQFFGPGTRLTVL.

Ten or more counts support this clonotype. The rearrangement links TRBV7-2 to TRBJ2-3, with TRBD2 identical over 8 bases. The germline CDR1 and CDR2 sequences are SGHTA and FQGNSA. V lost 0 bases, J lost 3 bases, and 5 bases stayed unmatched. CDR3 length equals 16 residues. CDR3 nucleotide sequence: TGTGCCAGCAGCTTAGCGATTCGGGGGGGGACAGATACGCAGTATTTT. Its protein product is CASSLAIRGGTDTQYF.